These 29 T cell receptor beta chains share one sample of origin, sequenced in a study of blood T cells in healthy people across ages. It was with a sample-barcoded 5' primer and a J-beta primer mix that a second PCR of roughly 7 to 12 cycles was run. TCRdb called the 5' RACE reads again in MiXCR, with one record for every CDR3 protein. The table shows over 1,500,000 distinct CDR3 sequences, with roughly two fifths occurring only once. The source material was blood. The receptors shown here come from a human donor in good health.

The V call is TRBV6-2 or TRBV6-3, the J call TRBJ2-4; D not certain. Trimming removed 2 bases at V and 0 bases at J, with 8 bases between. The germline V gene has CDR1 MNHEY and CDR2 SVGEGT. The CDR3 extends over 15 amino acids. CDR3 in amino acids: CASSYRSLAKNIQYF. The CDR3 DNA is TGTGCCAGCAGTTACCGTTCCTTAGCCAAAAACATTCAGTACTTC.

As regards this clonotype: A much larger clone is a single base away; this may be a read error. The V gene is TRBV29-1, the J gene TRBJ1-4; no firm D call. Looked up from germline, CDR1 is SQVTM and CDR2 is ANQGSEA. There are 13 residues in the CDR3. Written as DNA, the CDR3 is TGCAGCGTAGCTCCTTCTCCAAATGAAGAACTGTTTTTT. It encodes CSVAPSPNEELFF.

At least ten counts were recorded for this clonotype. The V call is TRBV6-5, the J call TRBJ1-2, with 7 bases lining up with TRBD1. The V gene end was trimmed by 4 bases and the J gene end by 8 bases; junction bases not matched to a gene: 19. The CDR3 runs to 17 residues. The germline CDR1 and CDR2 sequences are MNHEY and SVGAGI. CDR3 sequence: CASSSPHRGLKDLGYTF. In DNA form, the CDR3 reads TGTGCCAGCAGTTCACCCCACAGGGGCCTAAAGGACTTGGGCTACACCTTC.

V is TRBV20-1 and J is TRBJ2-5; 11 nucleotides align to TRBD2. CDR1 DFQATT and CDR2 SNEGSKA come from the germline V gene (reference sequence). With 4 bases clipped from V and 4 bases from J, the junction kept 5 bases outside the gene matches. This CDR3 has 14 amino acids. Here the CDR3 DNA reads TGCAGTGCTACGGGACTAGCGGTTTTAGAGACCCAGTACTTC. This gives the protein CSATGLAVLETQYF.

The V gene is TRBV7-2, the J gene TRBJ2-5; D is unresolved. The CDR3 has 14 residues. Looked up from germline, CDR1 is SGHTA and CDR2 is FQGNSA. V was pared by 2 bases and J by 0 bases, with 7 bases between. DNA for the CDR3: TGTGCCAGCAGCTTACGGCAGTACCAAGAGACCCAGTACTTC. Translating gives CASSLRQYQETQYF.

The chain recombines TRBV6-5 with TRBJ1-1, with a tentative D call TRBD1 (5 bases). The CDR3 runs to 15 residues. Germline V CDR1 and CDR2: MNHEY, SVGAGI. Trimming pared 3 bases from V and 3 bases from J, leaving 14 bases between. The CDR3 here is CASSYIAGGDTEAFF. The CDR3 DNA follows: TGTGCCAGCAGTTATATCGCGGGGGGGGACACTGAAGCTTTCTTT.

The CDR3 loop reads CASRYNRGPMNTEAFF. CDR3 sequence (DNA): TGTGCCAGCAGGTACAACAGGGGCCCAATGAACACTGAAGCTTTCTTT. This rearrangement joins TRBV7-9 to TRBJ1-1, with TRBD1 identical over 7 bases. Trimming took 6 bases from V and 0 from J; bases not matched to a gene: 10. This CDR3 comprises 16 residues. Germline-derived CDR1 and CDR2 are SEHNR and FQNEAQ (reference sequence).

The V gene is TRBV9, the J gene TRBJ2-1; D may be TRBD2 (6 bases). The CDR3 is made up of 18 amino acids. Trimming removed 4 bases at V and 2 bases at J, with 22 bases between. Germline CDR1 and CDR2: SGDLS and YYNGEE. The CDR3 loop is CASSPGELAFSTYNEQFF. In nucleotides, the CDR3 is TGTGCCAGCAGCCCGGGGGAGCTAGCCTTCTCCACCTACAATGAGCAGTTCTTC.

This clonotype was seen more than once but under ten times. The chain uses TRBV11-2 and TRBJ1-3; TRBD1 is a possible D gene (5 bases). Germline CDR1 SGHAT, CDR2 FQNNGV. Trimming took off 5 bases at V and 0 bases at J, with 11 bases between the two ends. The CDR3 extends over 15 amino acids. The chain's CDR3 is CASSQEGTSGNTIYF. In DNA, the CDR3 is TGTGCCAGCAGCCAGGAGGGGACCTCTGGAAACACCATATATTTT.

This clonotype was found once. The genes are TRBV20-1 and TRBJ1-1; D is undetermined. Germline V gives CDR1 DFQATT, CDR2 SNEGSKA (reference sequence). This CDR3 region has 12 residues. CDR3 DNA sequence: TGCAGAGGGATGAACTGGAACACTGAAGCTTTCTTT. This encodes CRGMNWNTEAFF.

The chain joins TRBV5-1 to TRBJ2-7, with D hard to call. The DNA end favors TRBJ2-5, so the J call may be wrong. The CDR3 contains 14 residues. CDR1 is SGHRS, CDR2 YFSETQ, per germline. CDR3 in amino acids: CASSAGFAVETQYF. The CDR3 nucleotides read TGCGCCAGCAGCGCCGGTTTCGCTGTCGAGACCCAGTACTTC.

This rearrangement joins TRBV7-3 to TRBJ2-1; TRBD2 matches 8 bases. Germline V gives CDR1 SGHTA, CDR2 FQGTGA. This CDR3 has 15 amino acids. The V segment lost 6 bases and the J segment 5 bases; nucleotides outside the gene matches: 9. CDR3 region: CASSSAGGSNNEQFF. CDR3 in DNA: TGTGCCAGCAGTTCCGCGGGGGGCTCAAACAATGAGCAGTTCTTC.

The rearrangement joins TRBV4-3 to TRBJ1-1; D is unresolved. Germline-derived CDR1 and CDR2 are LGHNA and YSLEER. The CDR3 covers 14 residues. V was trimmed by 0 bases and J by 4 bases, leaving 9 bases between them. The CDR3 protein is CASSQDSRSTEAFF. CDR3 DNA sequence: TGCGCCAGCAGCCAAGATTCAAGGAGCACTGAAGCTTTCTTT.

The genes are TRBV28 and TRBJ1-2; D may be TRBD1 (6 bases). Germline V lookup: CDR1 MDHEN, CDR2 SYDVKM. V dropped 6 bases and J dropped 8 bases, with 16 bases sitting between them. This CDR3 has 13 amino acids. CDR3 bases: TGTGCCAGCAGCCAACAGGGTAGGGGCGGCTACACCTTC. Encoded protein: CASSQQGRGGYTF.

The chain employs TRBV3-1 and TRBJ2-2; possibly TRBD2 for D (5 bases). V lost 1 base to trimming and J lost 0 bases, with 9 bases between them. Per the germline V gene, CDR1 is LGHDT and CDR2 is YNNKEL (reference sequence). CDR3 length equals 16 residues. CDR3 DNA sequence: TGTGCCAGCAGCCAAGCGGGAACAACGAACACCGGGGAGCTGTTTTTT. This translates into CASSQAGTTNTGELFF. The full variable domain, its missing parts supplied by reference TRBV3-1 and TRBJ2-2, is DTAVSQTPKYLVTQMGNDKSIKCEQNLGHDTMYWYKQDSKKFLKIMFSYNNKELIINETVPNRFSPKSPDKAHLNLHINSLELGDSAVYFCASSQAGTTNTGELFFGEGSRLTVL.

This clonotype was counted only a few times. The chain combines TRBV19 with TRBJ1-4; tentative D call: TRBD1 (6 bases). Trimming took 11 bases from V and 4 from J, leaving 17 bases between them. Germline CDR1 is LNHDA and CDR2 is SQIVND (reference sequence). The CDR3 is 14 residues long. The CDR3 DNA sequence: TGTGCCTCTAGCCCCACAGGGATTAATGAAAAACTGTTTTTT. It translates to CASSPTGINEKLFF.

A few counts support this clonotype. The V call is TRBV6-2 or TRBV6-3, the J call TRBJ2-7, with D maybe TRBD1 (6 bases). CDR1 MNHEY and CDR2 SVGEGT come from the germline V gene. Trimming shortened V by 4 bases and J by 4 bases, and 17 bases separated the two germline ends. The CDR3 length is 15 residues. The CDR3: CASSSSRDTLYEQYF. The DNA for the CDR3 is TGTGCCAGCAGTTCCAGCCGGGACACTTTATACGAGCAGTACTTC.

Notes on this clonotype: One end of the junction fails to match germline, which may point to a read error. The chain has TRBV12-3 or TRBV12-4 and TRBJ1-5; TRBD1 aligns across 7 bases. CDR3 length equals 14 residues. The CDR3 reads CASTSRGGNRPQHF. CDR3 bases: TGTGCCAGTACCTCCAGAGGGGGCAATCGGCCCCAGCATTTT.

The V call is TRBV4-3, the J call TRBJ2-5; 7 nucleotides match TRBD2. The length of the CDR3 is 14 residues. The V gene end was trimmed by 4 bases and the J gene end by 2 bases; junction bases not matched to a gene: 4. Germline V gene sequence: CDR1 LGHNA, CDR2 YSLEER. The CDR3 sequence: CASSPIGGQETQYF. In DNA, the CDR3 is TGCGCCAGCAGCCCTATCGGGGGGCAAGAGACCCAGTACTTC.

The rearrangement uses TRBV27 and TRBJ2-4, with no clear D. Matching the DNA end better, TRBJ2-7 makes the J call doubtful. Germline V gives CDR1 MNHEY, CDR2 SMNVEV (reference sequence). The CDR3 totals 13 residues. The CDR3 DNA reads as TGTGTCTCCCAAAGGACGGTGGCCTACGAGCAGTACTTC. Protein sequence: CVSQRTVAYEQYF.

There are a few counts of this clonotype. CDR3 region: CASSPAPNYGYTF. DNA for the CDR3: TGTGCCAGCAGCCCGGCACCGAACTATGGCTACACCTTC. The chain employs TRBV7-9 and TRBJ1-2; the D is unclear. The CDR3 spans 13 residues. Trimming pared 5 bases from V and 2 bases from J, leaving 9 bases between. Per the germline V gene, CDR1 is SEHNR and CDR2 is FQNEAQ (reference sequence).

This sequence joins TRBV5-6 and TRBJ1-5, with D tentatively TRBD1 (5 bases). The length of the CDR3 is 16 residues. The germline V and J ends were trimmed by 4 bases and 2 bases, with 16 bases remaining between them. Germline CDR1 is SGHDT and CDR2 is YYEEEE. This chain's CDR3 is CASSLYRDPGNQPQHF. The CDR3 DNA reads TGTGCCAGCAGCCTTTACCGGGACCCGGGCAATCAGCCCCAGCATTTT.

Only a few counts were recorded for this clonotype. This sequence joins TRBV7-8 and TRBJ1-5; TRBD1 matches 8 bases. The CDR3 sequence is 18 residues long. The trim removed 3 bases at V and 0 bases at J, leaving 10 bases unmatched. CDR1 SGHVS and CDR2 FQNEAQ come from the germline V gene. CDR3 region: CASSLRGAGGPSNQPQHF. The CDR3 DNA reads as TGTGCCAGCAGCTTGAGGGGTGCAGGGGGCCCTAGCAATCAGCCCCAGCATTTT. Together with reference TRBV7-8 and TRBJ1-5, the CDR3 gives the full variable domain: GAGVSQSPRYKVAKRGQDVALRCDPISGHVSLFWYQQALGQGPEFLTYFQNEAQLDKSGLPSDRFFAERPEGSVSTLKIQRTQQEDSAVYLCASSLRGAGGPSNQPQHFGDGTRLSIL.

Many counts were recorded for this clonotype. The chain combines TRBV4-3 with TRBJ2-7, with D unclear. This CDR3 is 12 amino acids long. The germline V and J ends were trimmed by 4 bases and 6 bases, with 10 bases remaining between them. Germline CDR1 LGHNA, CDR2 YSLEER. Written as DNA, the CDR3 is TGCGCCAGCAGCCCGTTCTCATCCGAGCAGTACTTC. Its translation is CASSPFSSEQYF.

The chain is built from TRBV3-1 and TRBJ2-4; the match to TRBD2 covers 8 bases. The end of the DNA fits TRBJ2-7 better, so the J call may be wrong. This CDR3 has 16 residues. Germline CDR1 reads LGHDT; CDR2 reads YNNKEL (reference sequence). Written as DNA, the CDR3 is TGTGCCAGCAGTACCCGGGGGAGCGGGGGTTACTACGAGCAGTACTTC. Its translation: CASSTRGSGGYYEQYF.

This chain connects TRBV6-2 or TRBV6-3 to TRBJ2-6, with D unclear. Germline CDR1 is MNHEY and CDR2 is SVGEGT. This CDR3 contains 13 residues. V lost 6 bases to trimming and J lost 2 bases, with 5 bases between them. The CDR3 DNA reads TGTGCCAGCAGACCGGCTGGGGCCAACGTCCTGACTTTC. Amino acid sequence: CASRPAGANVLTF.

This rearrangement joins TRBV15 to TRBJ2-7; D not resolved. Germline CDR1 is LNHNV and CDR2 is YYDKDF (reference sequence). V was shortened by 5 bases and J by 0 bases, with 11 bases between the two germline ends. This CDR3 has 14 amino acids. For the CDR3, the DNA is TGTGCCACCAGCCCGTCACTCAGCTCCTACGAGCAGTACTTC. Translating it yields CATSPSLSSYEQYF. The full variable domain, rest sourced from reference TRBV15 and TRBJ2-7, is DAMVIQNPRYQVTQFGKPVTLSCSQTLNHNVMYWYQQKSSQAPKLLFHYYDKDFNNEADTPDNFQSRRPNTSFCFLDIRSPGLGDTAMYLCATSPSLSSYEQYFGPGTRLTVT.

In this sample, this clonotype turned up a few times. The chain is built from TRBV7-2 and TRBJ2-1; a weak D match, TRBD2 (5 bases). CDR3 size: 14 residues. The V end was cut by 1 base, the J end by 5 bases, with 9 bases between. Germline V gene sequence: CDR1 SGHTA, CDR2 FQGNSA. CDR3 loop: CASSLGLPHNEQFF. In nucleotides, the CDR3 is TGTGCCAGCAGCTTAGGACTACCTCACAATGAGCAGTTCTTC. The full variable domain, with the rest looked up from reference TRBV7-2 and TRBJ2-1, is GAGVSQSPSNKVTEKGKDVELRCDPISGHTALYWYRQSLGQGLEFLIYFQGNSAPDKSGLPSDRFSAERTGGSVSTLTIQRTQQEDSAVYLCASSLGLPHNEQFFGPGTRLTVL.

The CDR3 region has the DNA TGTGCCAGCTCACCTGTAGCAGGGGGGAACTCCAATGAGCAGTTCTTC. Residues: CASSPVAGGNSNEQFF. The rearrangement uses TRBV18 and TRBJ2-1, with D tentatively TRBD1 (7 bases). Germline CDR1 reads KGHSH; CDR2 reads LQKENI. This CDR3 spans 16 amino acids. V was cut by 3 bases and J by 6 bases, with 18 bases left in between.